One and the same sample provided the 32 T cell receptor beta chains below, sequenced in a study of siplizumab effects on memory and regulatory T cells. The protocol was immunoSEQ multiplex PCR, while the TCRdb copy is restricted to in-frame clones and leaves out a portion. The table includes approximately 100,000 clones, about 93% detected once. The sample was non-Treg CD4+ T cells sorted from blood. The receptors were sampled from a human donor in good health.

This chain joins TRBV7-8 and TRBJ1-5; D gene unclear. The germline gives CDR1 SGHVS, CDR2 FQNEAQ. This CDR3 has 15 residues. V was cut by 1 base and J by 6 bases, with 13 bases left in between. CDR3 loop: CASSLGFQSRQPQHF. The CDR3 nucleotides read TGTGCCAGCAGCTTAGGTTTCCAGTCCCGTCAGCCCCAGCATTTT.

This clone was observed a few times. J is TRBJ2-1 and V is TRBV19, with 7 nucleotides matching TRBD2. V was clipped by 4 bases and J by 9 bases; unmatched bases: 6. This CDR3 is built from 13 residues. Germline values: CDR1 LNHDA, CDR2 SQIVND (reference sequence). CDR3 in DNA: TGTGCCAGTAGTAAGCGGGATTTTAGTGAGCAGTTCTTC. Protein product: CASSKRDFSEQFF.

J is TRBJ1-1 and V is TRBV4-1, with 7 bases fitting TRBD1. Germline CDR1 is MGHRA and CDR2 is YSYEKL. V was pared by 3 bases and J by 5 bases, with 3 bases of the junction left unmatched. This CDR3 comprises 13 residues. CDR3 sequence: CASSQRGRTEAFF. DNA of the CDR3: TGCGCCAGCAGCCAGAGGGGGCGGACTGAAGCTTTCTTT.

This chain connects TRBV6-5 to TRBJ1-2; 7 positions agree with TRBD1. The V segment lost 6 bases and the J segment 2 bases; nucleotides outside the gene matches: 6. The CDR3 consists of 14 residues. Germline values: CDR1 MNHEY, CDR2 SVGAGI. DNA of the CDR3: TGTGCCAGCAGGACACAGGGGACCAACTATGGCTACACCTTC. Encoded protein: CASRTQGTNYGYTF.

J is TRBJ2-1 and V is TRBV9, with 11 positions matching TRBD2. The germline CDR1 and CDR2 sequences are SGDLS and YYNGEE. The junction had 3 bases not matched to a gene; V was cut back by 0 bases and J by 7 bases. This CDR3 contains 15 residues. CDR3 region: CASSVVAGGLNEQFF. CDR3 DNA sequence: TGTGCCAGCAGCGTAGTAGCGGGAGGGCTTAATGAGCAGTTCTTC. Supplemented by reference TRBV9 and TRBJ2-1, the full variable domain reads DSGVTQTPKHLITATGQRVTLRCSPRSGDLSVYWYQQSLDQGLQFLIQYYNGEERAKGNILERFSAQQFPDLHSELNLSSLELGDSALYFCASSVVAGGLNEQFFGPGTRLTVL.

V gene TRBV5-1 combines with J gene TRBJ2-1, with 14 nucleotides matching TRBD2. There are 17 residues in the CDR3. V shed 5 bases, J shed 8 bases, and the junction held 12 bases outside the gene matches. CDR1 and CDR2 from the germline V gene are SGHRS and YFSETQ. CDR3 region: CASRLRLAGGPGDEQFF. CDR3 nucleotides: TGCGCCAGCAGGCTTCGACTAGCGGGAGGGCCAGGTGATGAGCAGTTCTTC.

The V call is TRBV7-9, the J call TRBJ1-2; D might be TRBD1 (5 bases). The CDR3 spans 12 residues. Trimming cost V 5 bases and J 7 bases, with 11 bases left between them. Germline V gene data show CDR1 as SEHNR and CDR2 as FQNEAQ (reference sequence). The CDR3, as DNA: TGTGCCAGCAGCGAAAATAGGGGTGGCTACACCTTC. Its protein product is CASSENRGGYTF.

The rearrangement joins TRBV9 to TRBJ2-5; D is unclear. The CDR3 is 15 residues long. Germline V gene sequence: CDR1 SGDLS, CDR2 YYNGEE. V dropped 1 base and J dropped 3 bases, with 13 bases sitting between them. The CDR3 region is CASSVNVGVEETQYF. The CDR3 region has the DNA TGTGCCAGCAGCGTAAACGTTGGTGTAGAAGAGACCCAGTACTTC. The full variable domain, with the rest looked up from reference TRBV9 and TRBJ2-5, is DSGVTQTPKHLITATGQRVTLRCSPRSGDLSVYWYQQSLDQGLQFLIQYYNGEERAKGNILERFSAQQFPDLHSELNLSSLELGDSALYFCASSVNVGVEETQYFGPGTRLLVL.

The chain links TRBV5-1 to TRBJ1-1; possibly TRBD1 for D (6 bases). The CDR3 has 13 amino acids. Trimming took off 5 bases at V and 4 bases at J, with 12 bases between the two ends. Per the germline V gene, CDR1 is SGHRS and CDR2 is YFSETQ. The CDR3 loop is CASSTTGSTEAFF. CDR3 sequence (DNA): TGCGCCAGCAGTACCACAGGGTCCACTGAAGCTTTCTTT.

The chain uses TRBV5-4 and TRBJ2-2, with 10 bases lining up with TRBD2. The CDR3 covers 16 residues. Trimming removed 2 bases from V and 4 bases from J; junction bases left unmatched: 5. Looked up from germline, CDR1 is SGHNT and CDR2 is YYREEE (reference sequence). CDR3 in DNA: TGTGCCAGCAGCTTCGTTAGCGGGAGGACCACCGGGGAGCTGTTTTTT. Protein: CASSFVSGRTTGELFF.

The rearrangement uses TRBV19 and TRBJ1-5; D is undetermined. This CDR3 is built from 16 residues. V gave up 5 bases and J gave up 3 bases, with 17 bases separating them. Germline V gene data show CDR1 as LNHDA and CDR2 as SQIVND (reference sequence). The CDR3 region is CASSSVRRVANQPQHF. CDR3 DNA: TGTGCCAGTAGTTCGGTCCGGCGGGTTGCCAATCAGCCCCAGCATTTT.

This chain joins TRBV10-3 and TRBJ2-3, with TRBD2 identical over 7 bases. The germline CDR1 and CDR2 sequences are ENHRY and SYGVKD. The CDR3 extends over 16 amino acids. The V gene end was trimmed by 1 base and the J gene end by 4 bases; junction bases not matched to a gene: 8. This CDR3 reads CAISEWGTGGADTQYF. The DNA of the CDR3 is TGTGCCATCAGTGAGTGGGGAACGGGAGGCGCAGATACGCAGTATTTT.

The chain carries TRBV28 and TRBJ2-7; D not certain. V was clipped by 5 bases and J by 4 bases, with 12 bases between them. There are 13 residues in the CDR3. Per germline, CDR1 MDHEN and CDR2 SYDVKM. CDR3 nucleotide sequence: TGTGCCAGCAGTCAGGCGAGTCCGTACGAGCAGTACTTC. This gives the protein CASSQASPYEQYF.

This chain links TRBV6-1 with TRBJ2-1; TRBD2 aligns across 15 bases. The V gene end was trimmed by 8 bases and the J gene end by 9 bases; junction bases not matched to a gene: 8. The CDR3 spans 15 residues. Germline CDR1 is MNHNS and CDR2 is SASEGT. CDR3 bases: TGTGCCAGCCGCTGGACTAGCGGGAGGGCCGGTGAGCAGTTCTTC. Translation: CASRWTSGRAGEQFF.

This chain uses TRBV5-1 with TRBJ2-1, with TRBD2 matching 7 bases. Trimming removed 4 bases from V and 6 bases from J; junction bases left unmatched: 13. The CDR3 length is 16 residues. Germline V gene sequence: CDR1 SGHRS, CDR2 YFSETQ. CDR3 loop: CASSPPAAGDVNEQFF. The CDR3, as DNA: TGCGCCAGCAGCCCCCCCGCGGCGGGAGATGTCAATGAGCAGTTCTTC.

The rearrangement joins TRBV19 to TRBJ2-4; 7 bases fit TRBD1. The CDR3 is 13 amino acids. Germline-derived CDR1 and CDR2 are LNHDA and SQIVND (reference sequence). Trimming cost V 5 bases and J 8 bases; bases outside gene matches: 6. CDR3 protein: CASSFNRGHIQYF. CDR3 in DNA: TGTGCCAGTAGTTTCAACAGGGGTCACATTCAGTACTTC.

This sequence joins TRBV28 and TRBJ2-7, with unresolved D. The germline gives CDR1 MDHEN, CDR2 SYDVKM. V lost 10 bases to trimming and J lost 6 bases, with 16 bases between them. The CDR3 contains 12 residues. The CDR3 reads CATLEQNSEQYF. The CDR3 DNA follows: TGTGCCACCCTCGAACAGAATTCCGAGCAGTACTTC.

This chain joins TRBV9 and TRBJ2-1; D is possibly TRBD2 (5 bases). The CDR3 consists of 18 residues. V was cut by 0 bases and J by 0 bases, with 16 bases left in between. Germline lookup yields CDR1 SGDLS and CDR2 YYNGEE. The chain's CDR3 is CASSVEKGTGSSYNEQFF. The CDR3 region has the DNA TGTGCCAGCAGCGTAGAAAAGGGTACGGGGAGCTCCTACAATGAGCAGTTCTTC.

This chain uses TRBV6-1 with TRBJ1-1; D not resolved. The V gene's germline CDR1 is MNHNS and CDR2 SASEGT. This CDR3 comprises 13 residues. V was trimmed by 5 bases and J by 1 base, leaving 8 bases between them. DNA for the CDR3: TGTGCCAGCAGTAGAGCAAGGAACACTGAAGCTTTCTTT. Protein: CASSRARNTEAFF.

This chain joins TRBV5-1 and TRBJ2-1, with D unclear. V was cut by 2 bases and J by 6 bases, with 15 bases left in between. The CDR3 loop spans 15 amino acids. Germline CDR1 SGHRS, CDR2 YFSETQ. CDR3 protein: CASSFRAASSNEQFF. The CDR3 DNA follows: TGCGCCAGCAGCTTCCGGGCGGCCTCCAGCAATGAGCAGTTCTTC.

The chain employs TRBV7-2 and TRBJ2-2, with 10 bases matching TRBD2. Per germline, CDR1 SGHTA and CDR2 FQGNSA. V shed 5 bases and J 4 bases; nucleotides not matched to a gene: 7. The CDR3 is 16 amino acids. The CDR3 loop reads CASSAKASGSTGELFF. The CDR3 nucleotides read TGTGCCAGCAGCGCAAAAGCTAGCGGGAGCACCGGGGAGCTGTTTTTT. Together with reference TRBV7-2 and TRBJ2-2, the CDR3 gives the full variable domain: GAGVSQSPSNKVTEKGKDVELRCDPISGHTALYWYRQSLGQGLEFLIYFQGNSAPDKSGLPSDRFSAERTGGSVSTLTIQRTQQEDSAVYLCASSAKASGSTGELFFGEGSRLTVL.

The chain links TRBV5-1 to TRBJ2-7; a possible D gene is TRBD1 (5 bases). The CDR3 has 13 amino acids. Trimming stripped 4 bases from V and 3 bases from J, with 11 bases between. CDR1 SGHRS and CDR2 YFSETQ come from the germline V gene. CDR3 in DNA: TGCGCCAGCAGCGGATACAGGTTCTACGAGCAGTACTTC. Translating gives CASSGYRFYEQYF.

The chain is built from TRBV19 and TRBJ2-1, with 9 nucleotides matching TRBD1. This CDR3 contains 16 residues. The ends lost 7 bases at V and 3 bases at J; junction bases unmatched: 10. Germline V gene sequence: CDR1 LNHDA, CDR2 SQIVND (reference sequence). CDR3 DNA sequence: TGTGCCAGTACTACTGGGGGGACAGGGTTCTACAATGAGCAGTTCTTC. It specifies CASTTGGTGFYNEQFF.

The gene calls are TRBV6-1 and TRBJ2-1; D possibly corresponds to TRBD2 (6 bases). The CDR3 loop spans 15 amino acids. Germline V gene lookup returns CDR1 MNHNS and CDR2 SASEGT. V lost 7 bases and J 8 bases, leaving 21 bases between the germline ends. The CDR3 is CASIHRDGLPYEQFF. The CDR3 bases are TGTGCCAGCATTCACCGGGACGGACTACCTTATGAGCAGTTCTTC.

The genes are TRBV25-1 and TRBJ2-2; 8 bases align to TRBD1. The CDR3 contains 15 residues. Germline V lookup: CDR1 MGHDK, CDR2 SYGVNS. J was trimmed by 5 bases and V by 6 bases; bases with no gene match: 8. For the CDR3, the DNA is TGTGCCAGCAGCGGACAGGGCCGGGGAACCGGGGAGCTGTTTTTT. It is translated as CASSGQGRGTGELFF.

The CDR3 DNA reads as TGTGCCAGCTCACCAGGGGTAGCGGGGGTCCAAGAGACCCAGTACTTC. Translating it yields CASSPGVAGVQETQYF. V is TRBV18 and J is TRBJ2-5; 9 nucleotides align to TRBD2. The CDR3 is made up of 16 amino acids. V was clipped by 2 bases and J by 1 base; unmatched bases: 5. From germline, CDR1 is KGHSH and CDR2 LQKENI. Using reference TRBV18 and TRBJ2-5 for the parts outside the CDR3, the full variable domain is NAGVMQNPRHLVRRRGQEARLRCSPMKGHSHVYWYRQLPEEGLKFMVYLQKENIIDESGMPKERFSAEFPKEGPSILRIQQVVRGDSAAYFCASSPGVAGVQETQYFGPGTRLLVL.

The chain joins TRBV5-4 to TRBJ2-2; TRBD1 matches at 9 bases. Germline CDR1 SGHNT, CDR2 YYREEE (reference sequence). The V segment lost 0 bases and the J segment 5 bases; nucleotides outside the gene matches: 5. The length of the CDR3 is 16 residues. The CDR3 reads CASSLGDREGTGELFF. The CDR3 DNA reads as TGTGCCAGCAGCTTGGGGGACAGGGAAGGAACCGGGGAGCTGTTTTTT.

V is TRBV15 and J is TRBJ2-5; 9 bases line up with TRBD2. Germline CDR1 and CDR2: LNHNV and YYDKDF (reference sequence). This CDR3 contains 17 residues. With V trimmed by 1 base and J by 5 bases, 11 bases remained unmatched. CDR3 in DNA: TGTGCCACCAGCAGAGGTCGGGCGGGAGGGGCTATGGAGACCCAGTACTTC. Protein product: CATSRGRAGGAMETQYF.

V usage is TRBV20-1 and J usage is TRBJ2-5; D unresolved. Trimming took off 3 bases at V and 5 bases at J, with 7 bases between the two ends. This CDR3 region has 11 residues. Germline CDR1 is DFQATT and CDR2 is SNEGSKA (reference sequence). CDR3 region: CSASEGETQYF. In nucleotides, the CDR3 is TGCAGTGCTAGTGAAGGGGAGACCCAGTACTTC.

This clone was observed once. The chain links TRBV19 to TRBJ1-5; TRBD1 matches at 7 bases. CDR1 and CDR2 from the germline V gene are LNHDA and SQIVND (reference sequence). The CDR3 is 14 residues long. V dropped 5 bases and J dropped 2; count of bases not matched to a gene: 3. CDR3 coding DNA: TGTGCCAGTAGTTTTACAGGGGGCAATCAGCCCCAGCATTTT. It yields the protein CASSFTGGNQPQHF.

The J gene is TRBJ1-1, the V gene TRBV7-8; D unclear. Trimming left V 2 bases short and J 1 base short, with 5 bases between. Germline V CDR1 and CDR2: SGHVS, FQNEAQ. The CDR3 runs 13 residues. The CDR3 spells CASSLLQNTEAFF. DNA of the CDR3: TGTGCCAGCAGCTTACTACAGAACACTGAAGCTTTCTTT.

The chain has TRBV19 and TRBJ2-7, with 9 bases identical to TRBD1. The CDR3 length is 13 residues. Germline-derived CDR1 and CDR2 are LNHDA and SQIVND (reference sequence). Germline trimming cut 6 bases from V and 4 bases from J; bases unmatched to any gene: 4. The CDR3: CASSKDRGYEQYF. The CDR3 coding sequence is TGTGCCAGTAGCAAGGACAGGGGTTACGAGCAGTACTTC. Full variable domain (outside the CDR3, taken from reference TRBV19 and TRBJ2-7): DGGITQSPKYLFRKEGQNVTLSCEQNLNHDAMYWYRQDPGQGLRLIYYSQIVNDFQKGDIAEGYSVSREKKESFPLTVTSAQKNPTAFYLCASSKDRGYEQYFGPGTRLTVT.